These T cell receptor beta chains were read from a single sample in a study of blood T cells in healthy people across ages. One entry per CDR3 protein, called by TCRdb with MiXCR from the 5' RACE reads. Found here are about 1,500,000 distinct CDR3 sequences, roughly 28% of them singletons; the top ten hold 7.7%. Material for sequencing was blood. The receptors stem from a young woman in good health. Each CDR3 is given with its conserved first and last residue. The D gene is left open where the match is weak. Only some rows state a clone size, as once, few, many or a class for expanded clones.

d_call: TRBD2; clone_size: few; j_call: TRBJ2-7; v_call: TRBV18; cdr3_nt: TGTGCCAGCTCACCGGGAGCGCCGGGACTAGGCTACGAGCAGTACTTC; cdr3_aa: CASSPGAPGLGYEQYF
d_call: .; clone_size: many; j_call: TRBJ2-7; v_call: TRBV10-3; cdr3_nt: TGTGCCATCAGGGGGGGACAAAGCGATTATGAGCAGTACTTC; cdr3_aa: CAIRGGQSDYEQYF
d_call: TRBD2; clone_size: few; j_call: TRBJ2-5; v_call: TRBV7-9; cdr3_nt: TGTGCCAGCAGCGACCCCCTGCGGGAGGGCCGGAAGACCCAGTACTTC; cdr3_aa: CASSDPLREGRKTQYF
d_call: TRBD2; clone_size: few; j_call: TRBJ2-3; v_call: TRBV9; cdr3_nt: TGTGCCAGCAGCCCGTGGAGCGGGGGAGGGACAGATACGCAGTATTTT; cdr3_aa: CASSPWSGGGTDTQYF
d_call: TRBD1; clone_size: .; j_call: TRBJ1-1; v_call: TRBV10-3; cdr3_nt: TGTGCCATCAGTGCGGACAGGGTGGTTTTGAACACTGAAGCTTTCTTT; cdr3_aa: CAISADRVVLNTEAFF
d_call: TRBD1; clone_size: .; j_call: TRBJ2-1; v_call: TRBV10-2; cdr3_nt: TGCGCCAGCAGGGGGACAGGGTATCAAGAGACCCAGTTCTTC; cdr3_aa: CASRGTGYQETQFF
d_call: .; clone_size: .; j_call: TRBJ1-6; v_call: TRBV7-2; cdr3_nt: TGTGCCAGCAGCTTTGGGCGCTCTAATTCACCCCTCCACTTT; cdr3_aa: CASSFGRSNSPLHF
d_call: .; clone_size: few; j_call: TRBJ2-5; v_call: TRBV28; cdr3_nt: TGTGCCACCGGCCACCTTAGCGGTGGGGTAGAGACCCAGTACTTC; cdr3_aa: CATGHLSGGVETQYF
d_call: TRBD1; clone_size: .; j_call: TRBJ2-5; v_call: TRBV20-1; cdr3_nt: TGCAGTGCCATAGGGACAGTCAATCAGCCCCAGTACTTC; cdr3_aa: CSAIGTVNQPQYF
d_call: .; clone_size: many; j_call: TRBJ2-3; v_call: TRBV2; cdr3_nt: TGTGCCAGCAGTAGGCTCACAGATACGCAGTATTTT; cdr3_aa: CASSRLTDTQYF
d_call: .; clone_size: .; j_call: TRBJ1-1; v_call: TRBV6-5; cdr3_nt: TGTGCCAGCAGACCTCCGAGGGGCCGCGCTGAAGCTTTCTTT; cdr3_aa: CASRPPRGRAEAFF
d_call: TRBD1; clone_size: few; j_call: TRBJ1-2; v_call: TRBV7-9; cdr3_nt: TGTGCCAGCAGCCCCGACAGGGTGGTCTATGGCTACACCTTC; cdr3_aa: CASSPDRVVYGYTF
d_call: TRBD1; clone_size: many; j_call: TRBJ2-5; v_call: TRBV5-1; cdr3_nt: TGCGCCAGCAGCTCGACAGGGGGTTATGAGACCCAGTACTTC; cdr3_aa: CASSSTGGYETQYF
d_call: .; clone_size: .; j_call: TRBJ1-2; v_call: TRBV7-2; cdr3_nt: TGTGCCAGCACCCAACAGGGTACAAACGGCTACACCTTC; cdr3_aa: CASTQQGTNGYTF